This T cell receptor (beta chain) was captured in a study of CD8+CD57+ T cells in acquired aplastic anemia. This clonotype occurred once. Germline and junction disagree at one end, which may indicate a read error. Genomic DNA served as template for TCR beta VDJ and CDR3 profiling. TCRdb processed the reads anew with MiXCR; each CDR3 protein has one entry. The sample has hundreds of thousands of distinct CDR3 sequences; around 50% are singletons. Previously, flow cytometry had revealed CD8+CD57+ cell expansion in the patients chosen for sequencing. Per the germline V gene, CDR1 is DFQATT and CDR2 is SNEGSKA (reference sequence). CDR3 length equals 17 residues.

The specimen was sorted CD4+, CD8+, or CD8+CD57+ T cells (not recorded which) from PBMCs. The receptor comes from a human donor with aplastic anemia. V and J are TRBV20-1 and TRBJ2-2; 10 bases match TRBD2. The CDR3, as DNA: TGCAGACACCCTTTGAGTAGCGGGGGGACAGAACACCGGGGAGCTGTTTTT. Its protein product is CRHPLSSGGTEHRGAVF.